This T cell receptor beta chain was found in a study of blood T cell repertoires in COVID-19. For the study at large: Samples came from the United States, Italy and Spain, spanning acute and convalescent COVID-19. T cells, B-cell-depleted T cells, or PBMCs provided the cDNA or gDNA that served as material.

Trimming took off 0 bases at V and 6 bases at J, with 16 bases between the two ends. CDR1 is MNHEY, CDR2 SVGAGI, per germline. This CDR3 comprises 16 residues. Study processing details: From reference gene primer amplification, estimates of nucleated cell counts were derived. Here immunoSEQ multiplex PCR was the method, and the copy in TCRdb shows in-frame clones only, minus some. That table gives V, J and clone size, and the DNA gave D and trimming. The sample has about 110,000 clones, about 80% seen once. This TCR was sampled from an older woman with acute or convalescent COVID-19. The V and J genes are TRBV6-5 and TRBJ2-3; D is unresolved. The sequencing sample was made of peripheral blood. The CDR3 nucleotides are TGTGCCAGCAGTTACTCGAGCCGGTTCCCCGCCGATACGCAGTATTTT. This gives the protein CASSYSSRFPADTQYF.